In its sample, the clone carrying this T cell receptor beta chain was seen a few times. These data are taken from a study of blood T cell repertoires in COVID-19. Overall study context: Acute-phase and convalescent COVID-19 samples originated in the United States, Italy and Spain. T cells, B-cell-depleted T cells, or PBMCs supplied cDNA or gDNA.

Clones were sequenced by immunoSEQ multiplex PCR, and TCRdb holds only the in-frame ones, with some missing. Among 100,000 or so clones listed, about four fifths were seen once. CDR3 size: 16 residues. Deletions cut 2 bases from V and 0 bases from J, with 11 bases between. The germline V gene encodes CDR1 ENHRY and CDR2 SYGVKD. This clonotype was obtained from a woman aged 70 to 79 with acute or convalescent COVID-19. Sequencing input: peripheral blood. The J gene is TRBJ1-5, the V gene TRBV10-3; tentatively, D is TRBD1 (6 bases). The CDR3 sequence is CAISEGGPSSNQPQHF. CDR3 nucleotides: TGTGCCATCAGTGAGGGGGGCCCCTCTAGCAATCAGCCCCAGCATTTT.